The 11 T cell receptor beta chains listed next were all sequenced from one sample in a study of blood T cell repertoires in COVID-19. Assay used: immunoSEQ multiplex PCR; TCRdb lists only in-frame clones, some missing. The sample yields more than 200,000 clones, more than 75% seen once. The source material was peripheral blood. Source of these receptors: a man older than 75 with acute or convalescent COVID-19.

The CDR3 loop reads CASSPVSGSSYNEQFF. CDR3 in DNA: TGTGCCAGCAGTCCCGTTTCCGGGAGCTCCTACAATGAGCAGTTCTTC. The chain recombines TRBV28 with TRBJ2-1; a weak D match, TRBD2 (6 bases). This CDR3 is built from 16 residues. Trimming shortened V by 5 bases and J by 0 bases, and 14 bases separated the two germline ends. Germline lookup yields CDR1 MDHEN and CDR2 SYDVKM.

This clone was counted a few times. The chain carries TRBV7-9 and TRBJ1-5; 10 bases are shared with TRBD1. This CDR3 is 17 amino acids long. The trim removed 3 bases at V and 6 bases at J, leaving 11 bases unmatched. CDR1 SEHNR and CDR2 FQNEAQ come from the germline V gene (reference sequence). The CDR3 sequence is CASSLGTGTGVSQPQHF. In DNA form, the CDR3 reads TGTGCCAGCAGCTTGGGAACCGGGACAGGGGTTTCTCAGCCCCAGCATTTT.

There are a few counts of this clone. This chain links TRBV4-3 with TRBJ1-3; 7 bases agree with TRBD1. J gave up 4 bases and V 4 bases, and 10 bases lay outside the gene matches. The length of the CDR3 is 16 residues. Germline lookup yields CDR1 LGHNA and CDR2 YSLEER. For the CDR3, the DNA is TGCGCCAGCAGCCCCTTAGGGACAGCCGAAGGAAACACCATATATTTT. Encoded protein: CASSPLGTAEGNTIYF.

The rearrangement joins TRBV10-3 to TRBJ2-7; 10 bases are a match to TRBD1. This CDR3 is 13 amino acids long. Germline V lookup: CDR1 ENHRY, CDR2 SYGVKD. With V trimmed by 6 bases and J by 3 bases, 2 bases remained unmatched. The CDR3 loop is CAISRDRGYEQYF. CDR3 in DNA: TGTGCCATCAGCCGGGACAGGGGCTACGAGCAGTACTTC.

The rearrangement links TRBV15 to TRBJ2-1; TRBD2 matches 7 bases. Germline values: CDR1 LNHNV, CDR2 YYDKDF (reference sequence). The V gene end was trimmed by 1 base and the J gene end by 7 bases; junction bases not matched to a gene: 10. The CDR3 sequence is 16 residues long. CDR3 bases: TGTGCCACCAGCAGAGCCCTGCTAGCGGAGCATAATGAGCAGTTCTTC. The encoded protein is CATSRALLAEHNEQFF. The full variable domain, completed using reference TRBV15 and TRBJ2-1, is DAMVIQNPRYQVTQFGKPVTLSCSQTLNHNVMYWYQQKSSQAPKLLFHYYDKDFNNEADTPDNFQSRRPNTSFCFLDIRSPGLGDTAMYLCATSRALLAEHNEQFFGPGTRLTVL.

This clone was found a few times. This chain links TRBV5-1 with TRBJ1-1; 9 bases agree with TRBD1. With V trimmed by 4 bases and J by 4 bases, 11 bases remained unmatched. Germline V gene data show CDR1 as SGHRS and CDR2 as YFSETQ. This CDR3 spans 16 amino acids. CDR3 coding DNA: TGCGCCAGCAGCACGGGACAGGGTTATTCGTTCACTGAAGCTTTCTTT. Translation gives CASSTGQGYSFTEAFF.

This clone appeared a single time. J is TRBJ1-4 and V is TRBV28; possibly TRBD1 for D (5 bases). CDR1 and CDR2 from the germline V gene are MDHEN and SYDVKM. V shed 5 bases and J shed 8 bases, with 18 bases lying between them. The CDR3 spans 15 residues. The CDR3: CASSPGDREREKLFF. The DNA of the CDR3 is TGTGCCAGCAGTCCGGGGGACCGAGAACGGGAAAAACTGTTTTTT.

The chain links TRBV6-5 to TRBJ2-7, with 8 bases matching TRBD2. Germline values: CDR1 MNHEY, CDR2 SVGAGI. This CDR3 has 13 amino acids. V lost 6 bases to trimming and J lost 2 bases; unmatched junction nucleotides: 3. The CDR3 protein is CASRAGGAYEQYV. CDR3 nucleotides: TGTGCCAGCAGGGCGGGAGGCGCCTACGAGCAGTACGTC.

The chain combines TRBV6-2 or TRBV6-3 with TRBJ2-7, with D possibly being TRBD2 (6 bases). V lost 6 bases and J 1 base, leaving 16 bases between the germline ends. The germline V gene has CDR1 MNHEY and CDR2 SVGEGT. This CDR3 has 15 residues. Here the CDR3 reads CASSPGTGFSYEQYF. Here the CDR3 DNA reads TGTGCCAGCAGCCCCGGGACTGGGTTTTCCTACGAGCAGTACTTC.

The chain couples TRBV20-1 to TRBJ2-1, with a possible D match to TRBD2 (5 bases). V lost 5 bases to trimming and J lost 7 bases, with 9 bases between them. Germline loops: CDR1 DFQATT, CDR2 SNEGSKA (reference sequence). The CDR3 runs to 11 residues. This CDR3 reads CSARGENEQFF. The CDR3 DNA is TGCAGTGCTCGTGGGGAGAATGAGCAGTTCTTC.

This clone was detected only once. The gene calls are TRBV10-3 and TRBJ2-1; 14 bases line up with TRBD2. The CDR3 is 16 amino acids. The V and J ends lost 1 base and 8 bases, in that order; junction bases with no gene match: 4. Germline assignment: CDR1 ENHRY and CDR2 SYGVKD. CDR3 sequence (DNA): TGTGCCATCAGTGAGTTGGGGACTAGCGGGAGAGATGAGCAGTTCTTC. Residues: CAISELGTSGRDEQFF.